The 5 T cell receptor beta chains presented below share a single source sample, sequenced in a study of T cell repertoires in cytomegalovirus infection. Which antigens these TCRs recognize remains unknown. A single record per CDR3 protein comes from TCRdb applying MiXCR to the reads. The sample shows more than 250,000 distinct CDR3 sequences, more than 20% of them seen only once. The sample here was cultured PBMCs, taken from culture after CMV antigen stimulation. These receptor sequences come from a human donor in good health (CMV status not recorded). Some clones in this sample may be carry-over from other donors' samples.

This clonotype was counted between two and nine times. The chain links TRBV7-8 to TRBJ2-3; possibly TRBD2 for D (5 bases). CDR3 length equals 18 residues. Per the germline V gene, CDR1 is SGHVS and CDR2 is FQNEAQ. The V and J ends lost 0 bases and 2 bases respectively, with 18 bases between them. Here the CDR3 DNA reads TGTGCCAGCAGCTTAGCGCTGGCTAGCTTTTTAAACACAGATACGCAGTATTTT. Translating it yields CASSLALASFLNTDTQYF.

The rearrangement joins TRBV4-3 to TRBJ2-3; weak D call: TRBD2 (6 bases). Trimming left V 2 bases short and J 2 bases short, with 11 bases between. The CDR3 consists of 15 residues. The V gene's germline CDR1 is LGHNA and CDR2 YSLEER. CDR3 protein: CASSQLGLDTDTQYF. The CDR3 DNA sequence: TGCGCCAGCAGCCAACTGGGACTTGACACAGATACGCAGTATTTT.

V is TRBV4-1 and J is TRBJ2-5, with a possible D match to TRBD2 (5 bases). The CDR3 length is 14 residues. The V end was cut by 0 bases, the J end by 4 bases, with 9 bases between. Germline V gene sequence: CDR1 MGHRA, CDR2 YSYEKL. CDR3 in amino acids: CASSQETRVETQYF. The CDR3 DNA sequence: TGCGCCAGCAGCCAAGAAACTAGGGTAGAGACCCAGTACTTC.

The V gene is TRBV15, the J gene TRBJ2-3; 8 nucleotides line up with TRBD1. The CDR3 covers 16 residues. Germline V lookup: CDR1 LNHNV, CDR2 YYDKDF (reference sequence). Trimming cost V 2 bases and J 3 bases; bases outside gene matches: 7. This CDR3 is CATSRSTGAGTDTQYF. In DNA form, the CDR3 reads TGTGCCACCAGCAGATCGACAGGGGCCGGTACAGATACGCAGTATTTT.

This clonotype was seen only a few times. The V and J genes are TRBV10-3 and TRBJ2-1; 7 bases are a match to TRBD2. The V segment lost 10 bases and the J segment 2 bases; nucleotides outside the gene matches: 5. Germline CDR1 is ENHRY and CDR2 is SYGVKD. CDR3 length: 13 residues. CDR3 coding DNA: TGTGCCACCGAACTAGCGCCCTACAATGAGCAGTTCTTC. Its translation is CATELAPYNEQFF.